This T cell receptor beta chain was identified in a study of T cells in tuberculosis (dated by TCRdb to the late 2010s). As for the study more broadly: In the study, CD1B tetramers and high-throughput TCR immunosequencing were combined to characterize T cells specific for the mycobacterial lipid antigen glucose monomycolate (GMM).

Trimming removed 3 bases from V and 8 bases from J, leaving 12 bases between the germline ends. Sequences SGDLS (CDR1) and YYNGEE (CDR2) are obtained from the germline V gene. Inclusive of the bounding cysteine and phenylalanine, the CDR3 is 14 residues long. Here the CDR3 DNA is all that survives: 42 bases in frame from base 1. Thawed, overnight-rested PBMC were stained with GMM-loaded CD1B tetramer, a Live/Dead dye and anti-CD3, then sorted on a FACS Aria II. The CD1B tetramers were loaded with C32 glucose monomycolate that had been purified from Rhodococcus equi. Before cryopreservation, the PBMC later used for tetramer sorting had been depleted of CD14-expressing monocytes as part of a separate study. From each donor, roughly 93,000 tetramer-negative cells were sorted and were analyzed alongside the tetramer-positive cells. GMM-loaded CD1B tetramers were used to sort antigen-specific T cells from a few healthy South African adults.

Points on this clone: Base qualities are not recorded, but no much larger clone differs from it by a single base.

Because TCR-alpha and TCR-beta chains were sequenced unpaired, no information on chain pairing was available. The immunoSEQ multiplex PCR assay was used to generate TCR libraries, with TCR-beta and/or TCR-alpha/delta assays applied to each sample. Amplified TCR libraries were sequenced on the Illumina high-throughput platform. From the authors' description of their analysis: Clustering and dimensionality reduction relied on pairwise TCRdist distances among GMM-specific receptors from T cells that were either sorted ex vivo or expanded in vitro. Sequence motifs defined by gene usage and CDR3 content were tested for enrichment in tetramer-positive versus tetramer-negative populations. The clones in this table, taken by TCRdb from immuneACCESS, are in-frame only. Not every clone is retained; where verified, under half of the shortfall comes from an unresolved V gene, and the cause of the rest is unknown. D and trimming were read from the DNA, whereas the V and J calls and clone size are those reported in that table. The sample profile shows about 58,000 clones; around 90% of them were found once. The ten largest make up about a fifth of the sample.

Study-wide conclusions, independent of this receptor: T cells that bind the CD1B-GMM tetramer with low affinity may have been missed by the stringent sort gate.

The chain joins TRBV9 to TRBJ1-6; TRBD1 is perhaps the D gene, given 6 matching bases. The clonotype was recovered from an adult woman with latent tuberculosis. Sequenced: CD1b-GMM tetramer-negative cells sorted from PBMCs. The cell subset or site label for this specimen denotes: T cells not binding CD1B-GMM tetramer, sorted from same donor. The CDR3 in this case is CASSARQDHSPLHF. Here is the DNA: TGTGCCAGCAGCGCTAGACAGGATCATTCACCCCTCCACTTT.